The 31 T cell receptor beta chains given below trace back to one sample, sequenced in a study of OX40 agonist ivuxolimab in advanced cancers. The method was immunoSEQ multiplex PCR; TCRdb's version includes in-frame clones alone and lacks a portion of them. The sample consists of fewer than 80,000 clones, around 90% of them appearing once. Sample: CD4+ or CD8+ T cells sorted from blood, taken in a trial of the OX40 agonist ivuxolimab. These receptors all come from an adult with an advanced solid tumor such as melanoma, head and neck, liver or kidney cancer.

The rearrangement uses TRBV28 and TRBJ2-7; D possibly matches TRBD1 or TRBD2 (5 bases each). CDR1 is MDHEN, CDR2 SYDVKM, per germline. The CDR3 spans 16 residues. Trimming stripped 5 bases from V and 6 bases from J, with 23 bases between. CDR3 DNA sequence: TGTGCCAGCAGTCGAGGTATGGGACCGTCGTCATCCGAGCAGTACTTC. This encodes CASSRGMGPSSSEQYF.

The genes are TRBV6-1 and TRBJ2-7; D gene unclear. The CDR3 totals 14 residues. Germline lookup yields CDR1 MNHNS and CDR2 SASEGT. V lost 5 bases and J 4 bases, leaving 15 bases between the germline ends. The CDR3 region is CASSSPVGPYEQYF. DNA of the CDR3: TGTGCCAGCAGTTCCCCGGTAGGGCCTTACGAGCAGTACTTC.

The rearrangement links TRBV7-8 to TRBJ2-7; the match to TRBD2 covers 14 bases. The CDR3 runs to 15 residues. Germline loops: CDR1 SGHVS, CDR2 FQNEAQ. V lost 5 bases to trimming and J lost 4 bases; unmatched junction nucleotides: 4. CDR3 residues: CASSTGLAGEYEQYF. The CDR3 nucleotides read TGTGCCAGCAGCACGGGACTAGCGGGGGAATACGAGCAGTACTTC.

The chain carries TRBV6-6 and TRBJ2-6; unclear D gene. CDR3 length equals 13 residues. Germline V lookup: CDR1 MNHNY, CDR2 SVGAGI (reference sequence). V lost 0 bases and J lost 13, with 10 bases in between. This CDR3 is CASSYSWPTVLTF. CDR3 DNA sequence: TGTGCCAGCAGTTACTCCTGGCCTACAGTCCTGACTTTC.

This clone showed up just a few times. The chain is built from TRBV10-2 and TRBJ2-1, with D unclear. The CDR3 is made up of 17 amino acids. Trimming stripped 0 bases from V and 2 bases from J, with 14 bases between. Germline V lookup: CDR1 WSHSY, CDR2 SAAADI. This CDR3 is CASSESRRFGTYNEQFF. The CDR3 region has the DNA TGCGCCAGCAGTGAGTCGCGACGGTTCGGTACCTACAATGAGCAGTTCTTC.

V is TRBV11-2 and J is TRBJ2-2; D call uncertain. Germline lookup yields CDR1 SGHAT and CDR2 FQNNGV. V lost 3 bases and J 7 bases, leaving 9 bases between the germline ends. This CDR3 spans 13 amino acids. This CDR3 reads CASSLGSGGELFF. As DNA, the CDR3 is TGTGCCAGCAGCTTGGGGTCCGGCGGGGAGCTGTTTTTT.

The chain carries TRBV5-1 and TRBJ2-1; 11 positions match TRBD1. Germline CDR1 is SGHRS and CDR2 is YFSETQ. CDR3 length: 16 residues. The trim removed 4 bases at V and 7 bases at J, leaving 10 bases unmatched. In DNA, the CDR3 is TGCGCCAGCAGCACCCAAACCGGGACAGGGGGAAATGAGCAGTTCTTC. It codes for CASSTQTGTGGNEQFF.

The V call is TRBV28, the J call TRBJ1-1, with D unclear. Germline CDR1 MDHEN, CDR2 SYDVKM. The germline V and J ends were trimmed by 7 bases and 8 bases, with 14 bases remaining between them. This CDR3 has 12 amino acids. The CDR3 here is CASTSSWQEAFF. CDR3 sequence (DNA): TGTGCCAGCACCTCATCGTGGCAGGAAGCTTTCTTT.

The chain has TRBV5-1 and TRBJ2-3; maybe TRBD2 (7 bases). Germline V gene lookup returns CDR1 SGHRS and CDR2 YFSETQ. This CDR3 comprises 16 residues. Trimming removed 0 bases at V and 5 bases at J, with 16 bases between. CDR3 in amino acids: CASSLALGRGGDTQYF. Written as DNA, the CDR3 is TGCGCCAGCAGCTTGGCCCTCGGAAGGGGGGGAGATACGCAGTATTTT.

V gene TRBV19 combines with J gene TRBJ1-2; no clear D. CDR3 length: 13 amino acids. The germline gives CDR1 LNHDA, CDR2 SQIVND (reference sequence). Trimming cost V 3 bases and J 4 bases, with 9 bases left between them. The CDR3: CASSIEGSYGYTF. In nucleotides, the CDR3 is TGTGCCAGTAGTATTGAAGGGAGCTATGGCTACACCTTC.

The chain uses TRBV29-1 and TRBJ2-5; TRBD1 agrees at 10 bases. The V gene's germline CDR1 is SQVTM and CDR2 ANQGSEA. Losses at the gene ends were 1 base for V and 4 bases for J; bases not matched to a gene: 3. The length of the CDR3 is 14 residues. Here the CDR3 reads CSVEGTGGRETQYF. DNA of the CDR3: TGCAGCGTTGAAGGGACAGGGGGTAGAGAGACCCAGTACTTC.

This sequence joins TRBV28 and TRBJ2-3, with 8 bases identical to TRBD2. The V and J ends lost 5 bases and 4 bases, in that order; junction bases with no gene match: 14. CDR1 is MDHEN, CDR2 SYDVKM, per germline. CDR3 length equals 17 residues. CDR3 bases: TGTGCCAGCAGTCCACCCCCCGGGGGGGGCGACCCAGATACGCAGTATTTT. Translation gives CASSPPPGGGDPDTQYF.

V gene TRBV18 combines with J gene TRBJ2-7; 7 bases align to TRBD1. Germline assignment: CDR1 KGHSH and CDR2 LQKENI. The V segment lost 3 bases and the J segment 5 bases; nucleotides outside the gene matches: 10. CDR3 size: 15 residues. CDR3: CASSPGSTGSDEQYF. The CDR3 DNA reads TGTGCCAGCTCACCTGGCTCGACAGGGAGCGACGAGCAGTACTTC.

This clone was counted once. The chain joins TRBV2 to TRBJ2-1, with 10 bases identical to TRBD1. From germline, CDR1 is SNHLY and CDR2 FYNNEI. The CDR3 spans 16 residues. Trimming removed 0 bases from V and 7 bases from J; junction bases left unmatched: 6. CDR3 bases: TGTGCCAGCAGTGAAGCAGGGACAGGGGTTCGTAATGAGCAGTTCTTC. This encodes CASSEAGTGVRNEQFF. Looking up the rest from reference TRBV2 and TRBJ2-1 gives the full variable domain: EPEVTQTPSHQVTQMGQEVILRCVPISNHLYFYWYRQILGQKVEFLVSFYNNEISEKSEIFDDQFSVERPDGSNFTLKIRSTKLEDSAMYFCASSEAGTGVRNEQFFGPGTRLTVL.

CDR3 nucleotide sequence: TGTGCCATCAGACGGGACCCAGAGGGGGAGCAGTACTTC. Residues: CAIRRDPEGEQYF. The rearrangement joins TRBV10-3 to TRBJ2-7, with D tentatively TRBD1 or TRBD2 (5 bases each). The CDR3 has 13 residues. V lost 6 bases and J lost 7, with 16 bases in between. CDR1 and CDR2 (germline): ENHRY, SYGVKD.

The genes are TRBV28 and TRBJ2-5; 10 positions agree with TRBD1. Trimming cost V 3 bases and J 3 bases; bases outside gene matches: 4. Germline CDR1 reads MDHEN; CDR2 reads SYDVKM. The CDR3 spans 15 residues. The CDR3 loop is CASSFPGQGKETQYF. In nucleotides, the CDR3 is TGTGCCAGCAGTTTCCCGGGACAGGGGAAAGAGACCCAGTACTTC.

The chain links TRBV28 to TRBJ2-2, with TRBD1 matching 8 bases. CDR1 is MDHEN, CDR2 SYDVKM, per germline. J gave up 4 bases and V 11 bases, and 18 bases lay outside the gene matches. This CDR3 comprises 17 residues. In DNA form, the CDR3 reads TGTGCCCAGTGCTCGGGGGTCAGGGGGCAATGCACCGGGGAGCTGTTTTTT. Translated, it gives CAQCSGVRGQCTGELFF.

The V and J genes are TRBV4-2 and TRBJ2-7; D is possibly TRBD1 or TRBD2 (5 bases each). The CDR3 has 17 residues. The germline V gene encodes CDR1 LGHNA and CDR2 YNFKEQ. V was cut by 1 base and J by 0 bases, with 16 bases left in between. CDR3 nucleotide sequence: TGTGCCAGCAGCCAAGCCCAGACAGCGGCGTTCTCCTACGAGCAGTACTTC. Residues: CASSQAQTAAFSYEQYF.

The CDR3 spells CASSGLAGGPSEQYF. As DNA, the CDR3 is TGTGCCAGCAGTGGACTAGCGGGAGGGCCGTCTGAGCAGTACTTC. The V gene is TRBV2, the J gene TRBJ2-7, with 14 nucleotides matching TRBD2. The CDR3 contains 15 residues. Germline V lookup: CDR1 SNHLY, CDR2 FYNNEI. Trimming cost V 4 bases and J 7 bases; bases outside gene matches: 6.

The chain has TRBV29-1 and TRBJ1-3, with D unclear. CDR3 length: 12 amino acids. V was cut by 5 bases and J by 7 bases, with 12 bases left in between. Germline CDR1 reads SQVTM; CDR2 reads ANQGSEA. Here the CDR3 DNA reads TGCAGCGTTCGCGAGGGTGTGAACACCATATATTTT. It specifies CSVREGVNTIYF. Using reference TRBV29-1 and TRBJ1-3 for the parts outside the CDR3, the full variable domain is SAVISQKPSRDICQRGTSLTIQCQVDSQVTMMFWYRQQPGQSLTLIATANQGSEATYESGFVIDKFPISRPNLTFSTLTVSNMSPEDSSIYLCSVREGVNTIYFGEGSWLTVV.

The chain joins TRBV19 to TRBJ2-1; 14 bases map to TRBD2. This CDR3 contains 15 residues. Germline CDR1 and CDR2: LNHDA and SQIVND (reference sequence). V shed 4 bases and J 9 bases; nucleotides not matched to a gene: 5. CDR3 in amino acids: CASSNGLAGGSEQFF. The CDR3 DNA reads TGTGCCAGTAGTAACGGACTAGCGGGAGGTAGTGAGCAGTTCTTC.

The chain uses TRBV10-3 and TRBJ2-3; D is ambiguous. CDR1 ENHRY and CDR2 SYGVKD come from the germline V gene. The CDR3 contains 13 residues. V dropped 4 bases and J dropped 0 bases, with 5 bases sitting between them. The CDR3 is CAISGQSTDTQYF. The CDR3 DNA is TGTGCCATCAGTGGTCAAAGCACAGATACGCAGTATTTT.

The chain couples TRBV5-1 to TRBJ1-2, with 7 bases matching TRBD1. The CDR3 sequence is 14 residues long. With V trimmed by 4 bases and J by 3 bases, 6 bases remained unmatched. CDR1 and CDR2 (germline): SGHRS, YFSETQ. This CDR3 reads CASSTGQPYYGYTF. DNA of the CDR3: TGCGCCAGCAGCACGGGACAGCCCTACTATGGCTACACCTTC.

This clone has only one observation. CDR3 sequence (DNA): TGTGCTAGGAGAGGGCAGGGCTCTGGCTACACCTTC. It is translated as CARRGQGSGYTF. The V call is TRBV2, the J call TRBJ1-2; weak D call: TRBD1 (5 bases). Germline-derived CDR1 and CDR2 are SNHLY and FYNNEI. This CDR3 region has 12 residues.

V gene TRBV18 combines with J gene TRBJ2-3; 8 bases match TRBD1. V shed 3 bases, J shed 1 base, and the junction held 3 bases outside the gene matches. From germline, CDR1 is KGHSH and CDR2 LQKENI. The CDR3 runs to 15 residues. The CDR3 loop reads CASSPRQGRTDTQYF. Here the CDR3 DNA reads TGTGCCAGCTCACCCCGACAGGGGCGCACAGATACGCAGTATTTT.

CDR3 residues: CASSFRGPENTEAFF. The CDR3 DNA reads TGTGCCAGCAGCTTTCGTGGCCCCGAGAACACTGAAGCTTTCTTT. This rearrangement joins TRBV5-4 to TRBJ1-1, with D unclear. Trimming removed 2 bases at V and 1 base at J, with 12 bases between. CDR1 is SGHNT, CDR2 YYREEE, per germline (reference sequence). There are 15 residues in the CDR3.

The rearrangement links TRBV7-9 to TRBJ1-5; D unclear. CDR1 is SEHNR and CDR2 is FQNEAQ in the germline V gene (reference sequence). The CDR3 runs to 13 residues. V shed 7 bases and J shed 0 bases, with 7 bases lying between them. The CDR3 nucleotides read TGTGCCAGCACCCTAAATAGCAATCAGCCCCAGCATTTT. Protein: CASTLNSNQPQHF. Together with reference TRBV7-9 and TRBJ1-5, the CDR3 gives the full variable domain: DTGVSQNPRHKITKRGQNVTFRCDPISEHNRLYWYRQTLGQGPEFLTYFQNEAQLEKSRLLSDRFSAERPKGSFSTLEIQRTEQGDSAMYLCASTLNSNQPQHFGDGTRLSIL.

This sequence joins TRBV6-5 and TRBJ1-5; tentatively, D is TRBD1 (5 bases). CDR3 length: 14 residues. Trimming took off 6 bases at V and 9 bases at J, with 18 bases between the two ends. Per the germline V gene, CDR1 is MNHEY and CDR2 is SVGAGI. The CDR3 reads CASRPGGDQRPQHF. The CDR3 DNA reads TGTGCCAGCAGACCGGGGGGGGATCAGAGGCCCCAGCATTTT.

This clone was seen just once. The J gene is TRBJ1-5, the V gene TRBV28, with D perhaps matching TRBD1 (6 bases). CDR1 and CDR2 (germline): MDHEN, SYDVKM. Trimming shortened V by 6 bases and J by 0 bases, and 9 bases separated the two germline ends. This CDR3 is built from 14 residues. This CDR3 is CASSRDNSNQPQHF. The CDR3 coding sequence is TGTGCCAGCAGCCGGGACAATAGCAATCAGCCCCAGCATTTT. The whole variable domain, filled in from reference TRBV28 and TRBJ1-5, reads DVKVTQSSRYLVKRTGEKVFLECVQDMDHENMFWYRQDPGLGLRLIYFSYDVKMKEKGDIPEGYSVSREKKERFSLILESASTNQTSMYLCASSRDNSNQPQHFGDGTRLSIL.

This sequence joins TRBV5-4 and TRBJ2-7; tentatively, D is TRBD1 or TRBD2 (5 bases each). The CDR3 extends over 13 amino acids. CDR1 is SGHNT, CDR2 YYREEE, per germline (reference sequence). V was pared by 4 bases and J by 5 bases, with 13 bases between. CDR3 residues: CASSDRDPDEQYF. CDR3 coding DNA: TGTGCCAGCAGCGACCGGGACCCCGACGAGCAGTACTTC.

The chain combines TRBV10-3 with TRBJ2-3; D uncertain. The V and J ends lost 6 bases and 0 bases respectively, with 10 bases between them. The CDR3 is 14 amino acids. Germline CDR1 reads ENHRY; CDR2 reads SYGVKD. The CDR3 DNA follows: TGTGCCATCAGGCCCAAGACTAGCACAGATACGCAGTATTTT. As protein: CAIRPKTSTDTQYF.